This T cell receptor (beta chain) was documented in a study of identical twins. General study findings and limits: Twins showed weaker excess sharing in their beta out-of-frame sequences.

A note on this clonotype: The antigen remains undetermined. This may be a read error, as it is one base from a much larger clone.

Via MiXCR, TCRdb re-called the 5' RACE reads, giving one row per CDR3 protein. The sample holds 1,800,000 or so distinct CDR3 sequences, 25% to 35% seen once. This CDR3 contains 10 residues. Trimming took off 9 bases at V and 5 bases at J, with 6 bases between the two ends. Sequenced material: cord blood. The receptor comes from a newborn girl in good health. The V gene is TRBV12-3 or TRBV12-4, the J gene TRBJ2-3, with D perhaps TRBD1 or TRBD2 (5 bases each). The chain's CDR3 is CARRGDTQYF. The CDR3 region has the DNA TGTGCCAGGAGGGGAGATACGCAGTATTTT.